This T cell receptor (beta chain) is drawn from a study of technical replicates of blood from several donors. V lost 8 bases and J 3 bases, leaving 11 bases between the germline ends. The CDR3 sequence is 13 residues long. In germline, CDR1 is SGHDN, CDR2 FVKESK. Here immunoSEQ multiplex PCR was the method, and the copy in TCRdb shows in-frame clones only, minus some. This repertoire shows around 89,000 clones, approximately 94% found once; its top ten account for about 0.25%. This TCR came from a human donor in good health. V gene TRBV14 combines with J gene TRBJ2-1; weak D call: TRBD2 (5 bases). Material for sequencing was T cells isolated from PBMCs. DNA of the CDR3: TGTGCCAGCGTCGGGGATTACTACAATGAGCAGTTCTTC. Amino acids: CASVGDYYNEQFF.